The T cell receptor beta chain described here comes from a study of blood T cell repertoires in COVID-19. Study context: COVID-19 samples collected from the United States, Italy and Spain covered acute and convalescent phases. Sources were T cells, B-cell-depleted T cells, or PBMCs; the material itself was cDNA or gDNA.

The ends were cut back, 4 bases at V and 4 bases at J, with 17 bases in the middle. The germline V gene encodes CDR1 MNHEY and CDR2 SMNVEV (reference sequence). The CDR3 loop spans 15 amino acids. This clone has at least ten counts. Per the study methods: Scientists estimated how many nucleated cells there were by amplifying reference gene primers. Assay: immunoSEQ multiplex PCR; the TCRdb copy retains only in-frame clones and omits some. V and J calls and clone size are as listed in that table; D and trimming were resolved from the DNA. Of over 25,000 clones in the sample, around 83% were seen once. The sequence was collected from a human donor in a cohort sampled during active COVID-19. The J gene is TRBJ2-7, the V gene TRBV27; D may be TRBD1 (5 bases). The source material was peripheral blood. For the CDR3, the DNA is TGTGCCAGCAGTTCCCCCCCCCAGGGAAGGTACGAGCAGTACTTC. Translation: CASSSPPQGRYEQYF.